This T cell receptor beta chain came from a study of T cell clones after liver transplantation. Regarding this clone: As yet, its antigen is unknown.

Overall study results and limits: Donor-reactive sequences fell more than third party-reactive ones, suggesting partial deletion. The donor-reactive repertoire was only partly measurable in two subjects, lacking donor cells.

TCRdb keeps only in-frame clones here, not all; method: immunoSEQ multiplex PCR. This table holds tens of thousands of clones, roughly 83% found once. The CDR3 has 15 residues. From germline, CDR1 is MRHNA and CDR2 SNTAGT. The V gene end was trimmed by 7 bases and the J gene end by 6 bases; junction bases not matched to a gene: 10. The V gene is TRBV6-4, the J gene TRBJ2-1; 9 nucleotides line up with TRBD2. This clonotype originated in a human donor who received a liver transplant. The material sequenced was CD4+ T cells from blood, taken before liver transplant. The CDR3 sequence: CASTLEAGGFNEQFF. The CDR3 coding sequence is TGTGCCAGCACCCTTGAAGCGGGGGGTTTCAATGAGCAGTTCTTC.